Presented here are 2 T cell receptor beta chains from one specimen sequenced in a study of T cell responses to AZD1222 COVID-19 vaccine. Assay: immunoSEQ multiplex PCR; the TCRdb copy retains only in-frame clones and omits some. The sample includes about 88,000 clones, less than 90% of them seen just once. The sequenced sample was peripheral blood, obtained on day 0 of AZD1222 vaccination. These TCRs come from an adult in good health.

The V call is TRBV5-4, the J call TRBJ2-5, with D possibly being TRBD2 (6 bases). In germline, CDR1 is SGHNT, CDR2 YYREEE (reference sequence). There are 11 residues in the CDR3. V lost 7 bases and J 6 bases, leaving 10 bases between the germline ends. This CDR3 reads CASGGKKTQYF. The CDR3 DNA follows: TGTGCCAGCGGGGGGAAAAAGACCCAGTACTTC.

The chain recombines TRBV6-4 with TRBJ2-7; 8 positions agree with TRBD1. Looked up from germline, CDR1 is MRHNA and CDR2 is SNTAGT. The CDR3 has 17 amino acids. J lost 4 bases, V lost 0 bases, and 11 bases had no gene match. The CDR3 coding sequence is TGTGCCAGCAGTGACTCGAGTCGCACAGGGGGTTCGTACGAGCAGTACTTC. It specifies CASSDSSRTGGSYEQYF.